This passage covers 19 T cell receptor beta chains from one sample sequenced in a study. A single record per CDR3 protein comes from TCRdb applying MiXCR to the RT-PCR reads. The table shows hundreds of thousands of distinct CDR3 sequences, with more than 13% occurring only once. The specimen sequenced was memory CD4+ T cells from blood. The receptor source for this set is a female donor in good health, serving as a healthy control.

V usage is TRBV5-1 and J usage is TRBJ2-3; a possible D gene is TRBD1 (5 bases). The CDR3 is 13 amino acids. Germline V lookup: CDR1 SGHRS, CDR2 YFSETQ. The V gene lost 4 bases and the J gene lost 4 bases, with 10 bases spanning the gap. In nucleotides, the CDR3 is TGCGCCAGCAGCACAGGCGCCCCAGATACGCAGTATTTT. It translates to CASSTGAPDTQYF. Complete variable domain (other parts from reference TRBV5-1 and TRBJ2-3): KAGVTQTPRYLIKTRGQQVTLSCSPISGHRSVSWYQQTPGQGLQFLFEYFSETQRNKGNFPGRFSGRQFSNSRSEMNVSTLELGDSALYLCASSTGAPDTQYFGPGTRLTVL.

This clonotype was counted only a few times. The V gene is TRBV18, the J gene TRBJ2-3; 13 bases fit TRBD2. Germline V gene lookup returns CDR1 KGHSH and CDR2 LQKENI. Trimming cost V 0 bases and J 6 bases; bases outside gene matches: 9. The CDR3 is 18 residues long. CDR3 in amino acids: CASSPPSRTSGSLDTQYF. DNA for the CDR3: TGTGCCAGCTCACCACCCAGTAGGACTAGCGGGAGTTTGGATACGCAGTATTTT.

The chain uses TRBV28 and TRBJ1-2; the D is unclear. Looked up from germline, CDR1 is MDHEN and CDR2 is SYDVKM. Trimming pared 3 bases from V and 5 bases from J, leaving 4 bases between. The CDR3 totals 11 residues. CDR3 loop: CASSLAYGYTF. In DNA form, the CDR3 reads TGTGCCAGCAGTTTGGCGTATGGCTACACCTTC.

This sequence joins TRBV2 and TRBJ1-5; 10 bases agree with TRBD1. CDR1 is SNHLY and CDR2 is FYNNEI in the germline V gene. CDR3 length equals 13 residues. V shed 7 bases and J 7 bases; nucleotides not matched to a gene: 4. The CDR3 spells CASTSTGGQPQHF. The DNA of the CDR3 is TGTGCCAGCACCTCGACAGGGGGCCAGCCCCAGCATTTT.

The table lists this clonotype with a few counts. The chain has TRBV20-1 and TRBJ1-2; tentatively, D is TRBD1 (5 bases). There are 14 residues in the CDR3. The V gene's germline CDR1 is DFQATT and CDR2 SNEGSKA (reference sequence). The ends were cut back, 6 bases at V and 3 bases at J, with 17 bases in the middle. The CDR3 nucleotides read TGCAGTGCAGCACTTCCGGGACGGGACTATGGCTACACCTTC. It yields the protein CSAALPGRDYGYTF.

This clonotype has ten or more counts. The chain combines TRBV6-5 with TRBJ2-3, with a weak D call TRBD1 (6 bases). The CDR3 contains 15 residues. Germline V lookup: CDR1 MNHEY, CDR2 SVGAGI. V lost 2 bases to trimming and J lost 6 bases, with 15 bases between them. Here the CDR3 DNA reads TGTGCCAGCAGTTACCAGGGGCTTGGAGTTGATACGCAGTATTTT. Translating gives CASSYQGLGVDTQYF.

The chain uses TRBV18 and TRBJ2-1; D is unresolved. V was pared by 6 bases and J by 8 bases, with 11 bases between. The CDR3 has 12 amino acids. The germline V gene has CDR1 KGHSH and CDR2 LQKENI. The CDR3 nucleotides read TGTGCCAGCTCTCCAGCTGTGGATGAGCAGTTCTTC. Amino acid sequence: CASSPAVDEQFF.

There are many counts of this clonotype. The chain couples TRBV12-3 or TRBV12-4 to TRBJ2-7; weak D call: TRBD2 (5 bases). CDR3 length: 14 residues. Trimming stripped 6 bases from V and 3 bases from J, with 15 bases between. The CDR3 sequence: CASRSTTQIYEQYF. The CDR3 bases are TGTGCCAGCAGGTCGACTACCCAGATCTACGAGCAGTACTTC.

This clonotype was counted only a few times. This chain joins TRBV7-8 and TRBJ1-3, with TRBD1 matching over 8 bases. The length of the CDR3 is 19 residues. V was clipped by 6 bases and J by 0 bases; unmatched bases: 16. The germline V gene encodes CDR1 SGHVS and CDR2 FQNEAQ. CDR3 sequence reads: CASRSPKGGTGLSGNTIYF. The DNA for the CDR3 is TGTGCCAGCAGATCACCGAAGGGTGGGACAGGTCTCTCTGGAAACACCATATATTTT.

This clonotype was picked up a small number of times. The chain employs TRBV7-3 and TRBJ2-7; unclear D gene. CDR3 length: 15 residues. Germline V lookup: CDR1 SGHTA, CDR2 FQGTGA. Trimming removed 1 base at V and 0 bases at J, with 10 bases between. The CDR3, as DNA: TGTGCCAGCAGCTTAAAGGCCTCCAGCTCCTACGAGCAGTACTTC. Its translation: CASSLKASSSYEQYF.

This clonotype was observed a few times. The chain employs TRBV5-1 and TRBJ2-5, with no clear D. Germline-derived CDR1 and CDR2 are SGHRS and YFSETQ. Trimming removed 0 bases from V and 1 base from J, with 13 bases in between. This CDR3 comprises 16 residues. In nucleotides, the CDR3 is TGCGCCAGCAGCTTGGGGGTCGTAGGCGGCCAAGAGACCCAGTACTTC. This gives the protein CASSLGVVGGQETQYF.

This chain connects TRBV5-1 to TRBJ2-7; 7 bases fit TRBD2. Germline CDR1 SGHRS, CDR2 YFSETQ. Germline trimming cut 2 bases from V and 6 bases from J; bases unmatched to any gene: 11. This CDR3 has 15 amino acids. The CDR3 reads CASSFRTGGSSEQYF. CDR3 DNA: TGCGCCAGCAGCTTCCGGACTGGCGGGAGCAGCGAGCAGTACTTC.

This chain links TRBV10-3 with TRBJ2-7; 11 bases fit TRBD2. Germline trimming cut 5 bases from V and 0 bases from J; bases unmatched to any gene: 3. Germline CDR1 is ENHRY and CDR2 is SYGVKD. The CDR3 is 15 amino acids. CDR3 DNA: TGTGCCATCAGTCCTAGCGGGGGGAGCTCCTACGAGCAGTACTTC. The encoded protein is CAISPSGGSSYEQYF.

This clonotype was seen a handful of times. The chain has TRBV3-1 and TRBJ2-7, with D tentatively TRBD2 (5 bases). The CDR3 contains 16 residues. CDR1 is LGHDT and CDR2 is YNNKEL in the germline V gene (reference sequence). Trimming cost V 4 bases and J 3 bases, with 19 bases left between them. The CDR3 nucleotides read TGTGCCAGCAGCCCCTTCCCTAGCACGGATTTCTACGAGCAGTACTTC. This encodes CASSPFPSTDFYEQYF.

This clonotype appeared a few times. The rearrangement joins TRBV10-1 to TRBJ2-7; D tentatively fits TRBD1 or TRBD2 (6 bases each). The CDR3 is made up of 15 amino acids. The germline V gene encodes CDR1 WNHNN and CDR2 SYGVQD (reference sequence). V was trimmed by 4 bases and J by 7 bases, leaving 20 bases between them. In DNA, the CDR3 is TGCGCCAGCAGTGCGGGATGGGGGGCTGATCGGGAGCAGTACTTC. It is translated as CASSAGWGADREQYF.

This clonotype was seen a handful of times. This chain joins TRBV2 and TRBJ1-1, with D tentatively TRBD1 (6 bases). Germline V CDR1 and CDR2: SNHLY, FYNNEI. V was shortened by 3 bases and J by 5 bases, with 10 bases between the two germline ends. CDR3 length: 13 amino acids. CDR3 sequence reads: CASSDRQGTEAFF. CDR3 coding DNA: TGTGCCAGCAGTGATCGGCAGGGGACTGAAGCTTTCTTT. Looking up the rest from reference TRBV2 and TRBJ1-1 gives the full variable domain: EPEVTQTPSHQVTQMGQEVILRCVPISNHLYFYWYRQILGQKVEFLVSFYNNEISEKSEIFDDQFSVERPDGSNFTLKIRSTKLEDSAMYFCASSDRQGTEAFFGQGTRLTVV.

This clonotype was seen a handful of times. The chain couples TRBV5-1 to TRBJ2-7; D uncertain. Trimming removed 0 bases from V and 2 bases from J, with 9 bases in between. CDR3 size: 14 residues. The germline V gene has CDR1 SGHRS and CDR2 YFSETQ. For the CDR3, the DNA is TGCGCCAGCAGCTTGGGACACAATGCCTACGAGCAGTACTTC. Protein: CASSLGHNAYEQYF.

This clonotype was counted only a few times. The CDR3 DNA reads TGTGCCAGCAGTTCCGAGACTAGCGGGAGATACGAGCAGTACTTC. Encoded protein: CASSSETSGRYEQYF. The V and J genes are TRBV28 and TRBJ2-7; 12 positions match TRBD2. The V gene's germline CDR1 is MDHEN and CDR2 SYDVKM. V trimming: 4 bases; J trimming: 4 bases; junction bases outside the gene matches: 5. The CDR3 runs to 15 residues.

The genes are TRBV7-9 and TRBJ1-4; the D is unclear. V was clipped by 4 bases and J by 7 bases, with 16 bases between them. Germline V gene lookup returns CDR1 SEHNR and CDR2 FQNEAQ (reference sequence). The CDR3 has 15 amino acids. As DNA, the CDR3 is TGTGCCAGCAGCTGGGGTGGTGTCCAGAGTGAAAAACTGTTTTTT. The encoded protein is CASSWGGVQSEKLFF.